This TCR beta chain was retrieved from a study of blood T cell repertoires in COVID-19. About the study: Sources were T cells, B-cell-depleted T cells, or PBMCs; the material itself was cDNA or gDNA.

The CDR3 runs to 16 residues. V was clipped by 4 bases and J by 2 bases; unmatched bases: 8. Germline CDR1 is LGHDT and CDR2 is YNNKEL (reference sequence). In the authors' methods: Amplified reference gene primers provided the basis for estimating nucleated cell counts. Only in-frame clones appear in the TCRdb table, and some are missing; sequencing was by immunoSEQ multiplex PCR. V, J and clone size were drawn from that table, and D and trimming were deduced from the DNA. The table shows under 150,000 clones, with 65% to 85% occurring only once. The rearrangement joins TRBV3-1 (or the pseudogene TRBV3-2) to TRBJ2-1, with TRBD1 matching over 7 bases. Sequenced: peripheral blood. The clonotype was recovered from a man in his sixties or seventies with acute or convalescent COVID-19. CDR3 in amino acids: CASSPGRDSPYNEQFF. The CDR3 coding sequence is TGTGCCAGCAGCCCAGGACGGGACAGCCCCTACAATGAGCAGTTCTTC.